What follows describes a single T cell receptor (beta chain). No cognate antigen has been identified for it. No clone much larger than this one lies a single base away; base qualities are absent. Every donor was a healthy Caucasian. The twin cohort consisted of three pairs of female monozygotic twins, all aged about 18 to 30 years. Positive isolation kits from Invitrogen were used to isolate CD4+ and CD8+ T cell populations. The source of the sample is a study of identical twins (dated by TCRdb to about 2016). Background on the whole study: To test whether fetal clonotypes persist, this study deep-sequenced TCR alpha and beta repertoires from monozygotic twins, from unrelated adults of various ages, and from cord blood. Replicate twin experiments were performed at different times using different library preparation protocols to rule out contamination.

Receptor amplification or capture employed 5' RACE. Sequenced using an Illumina HiSeq 2000. Template switching added a universal primer binding site, and the final cDNA carried a unique molecular identifier that allowed TCR cDNA molecules to be counted accurately. Specific primers in the conserved constant-segment region were used to synthesize first-strand cDNA for TCR alpha and beta chains. To control for contamination, every cDNA library carried two barcodes: a SMART-Mk sample barcode plus Illumina barcodes. TruSeq adapter sequences and Illumina sample barcodes were added in two successive PCR steps. TCR alpha and beta cDNA libraries were sequenced on the Illumina HiSeq platform with custom primers. From the authors' description of their analysis: Unique molecular identifiers were extracted from raw reads with MiGEC, and CDR3 positions were determined with MiXCR. Recombination models were inferred per individual with the repgenHMM and IGoR tools using an EM algorithm. The analysis of shared clonotypes was done with the tcR package in R, with sharing normalized by the product of cloneset sizes. To study raw recombination free of thymic and clonal selection effects, out-of-frame nonproductive sequences were analyzed. TCRdb itself trimmed the public reads at Q25 with fastp, ran MiXCR and retained productive beta chains. For every CDR3 protein sequence, its rows merge into one entry that carries the most common genes and DNA. The V and J calls shown here were made by TCRdb, not taken from the authors' results. The sample contains roughly 350,000 distinct CDR3 sequences, over 9% of them found a single time. 7.2% of the sample comes from the top ten.

Here is what the overall study found, with its caveats: Compared with coincidental sharing between unrelated individuals, out-of-frame TCR alpha sequences shared between twins showed an excess of sequences with low generation probability. Abundant cord blood beta clonotypes carried fewer insertions; young adult naive repertoires showed a weaker similar trend, while memory repertoires showed none. Excess twin sharing in beta out-of-frame sequences was weaker because fewer shared sequences lowered the signal-to-noise ratio. Because the same donors could not be followed over many years, conclusions were based on cross-sectional statistical analysis. In monozygotic twins, recombination models systematically underestimated out-of-frame TCR alpha sharing, but the models matched the sharing seen between unrelated individuals. Zero-insertion analyses could be partly confounded by invariant T cells such as MAIT and iNKT, though diverse VJ usage argued against such confounding for most clonotypes.

The data were also submitted as part of a second study, on yellow fever vaccine responses in identical twins. Looking at the second paper: According to the authors, the vaccine-induced T cell response in identical twins seemed to be partly convergent and partly specific to each individual. The study precisely tracked vaccine-responding T cell clones in identical twins.

The sequence derives from a young woman in good health. The sample was CD8+ T cells sorted from blood.

CDR3 protein: CASSFYRGGDEQFF. The DNA sequence is as follows: TGCGCCAGCAGCTTCTATCGAGGGGGAGATGAGCAGTTCTTC. The chain uses TRBV5-1 and TRBJ2-1, with TRBD1 perhaps the D gene, on 6 matching bases. Counted from cysteine to phenylalanine, this CDR3 has 14 amino acids. Kept here is only the CDR3 DNA, which spans 42 bases and is read in frame from base 1. The germline V gene supplies CDR1 SGHRS and CDR2 YFSETQ. V and J lose 2 bases and 8 bases, and a span of 14 bases separates them.